This T cell receptor beta chain came from a study of blood T cell repertoires in COVID-19. For recovered donors of Cohort 3, there were two negative PCRs, clearance, or symptom resolution. TCRdb's copy holds only in-frame clones and misses some; the assay was immunoSEQ multiplex PCR. The sample contains 130,000 or so clones, less than 90% of which appear only once. This clone appeared a few times. The germline V gene encodes CDR1 SNHLY and CDR2 FYNNEI. V was trimmed by 1 base and J by 4 bases, leaving 7 bases between them. The CDR3 has 14 amino acids. The clonotype comes from a man younger than 40 who had recovered from COVID-19. Sequencing input: PBMCs or T cells enriched from blood (not recorded which). The chain joins TRBV2 to TRBJ1-4; no firm D call. The CDR3 nucleotides read TGTGCCAGCAGTGAAGTACGGTTTAATGAAAAACTGTTTTTT. This codes for CASSEVRFNEKLFF.